These 26 T cell receptor beta chains were sequenced from one sample in a study of metastatic and nonmetastatic thyroid tumors. Thyroid surgery had not been preceded by any treatment in any patient. TCRdb used MiXCR to call clones anew from the PCR reads. The sample holds 20,000 to 25,000 clones, 24% seen once. Sequenced sample: tumor tissue. The receptors stem from a female donor with papillary thyroid cancer or a benign thyroid nodule (not recorded which). Some clones in this sample may be carry-over from other donors' samples.

The chain recombines TRBV7-2 with TRBJ1-4; 9 bases are shared with TRBD1. Germline V CDR1 and CDR2: SGHTA, FQGNSA. The CDR3 runs to 16 residues. V shed 1 base and J 7 bases; nucleotides not matched to a gene: 7. The CDR3 spells CASSLEQGAVGEKLFF. The CDR3, as DNA: TGTGCCAGCAGCTTAGAACAGGGGGCGGTTGGTGAAAAACTGTTTTTT.

The rearrangement uses TRBV6-1 and TRBJ2-2; 14 nucleotides align to TRBD2. This CDR3 region has 18 residues. V lost 3 bases and J lost 4; bases outside the gene matches: 7. In germline, CDR1 is MNHNS, CDR2 SASEGT. This chain's CDR3 is CASSDPGLAGGITGELFF. CDR3 DNA: TGTGCCAGCAGTGACCCCGGACTAGCGGGAGGTATCACCGGGGAGCTGTTTTTT.

The chain employs TRBV19 and TRBJ1-1; possibly TRBD1 for D (6 bases). The germline CDR1 and CDR2 sequences are LNHDA and SQIVND (reference sequence). Trimming left V 0 bases short and J 1 base short, with 18 bases between. The CDR3 sequence is 18 residues long. The CDR3 reads CASSIDRTRTATNTEAFF. The CDR3 DNA reads as TGTGCCAGTAGTATAGATCGAACTCGGACAGCTACGAACACTGAAGCTTTCTTT.

V and J are TRBV5-1 and TRBJ2-7, with TRBD2 matching 10 bases. The CDR3 has 18 residues. The J segment lost 2 bases and the V segment lost 3 bases, leaving 14 bases of the junction unmatched. Germline V lookup: CDR1 SGHRS, CDR2 YFSETQ. The CDR3 protein is CASSYKPTSGCTPYEQYF. The DNA for the CDR3 is TGCGCCAGCAGCTATAAACCGACTAGCGGGTGTACGCCCTACGAGCAGTACTTC.

This clone was counted ten times or more. The chain has TRBV7-9 and TRBJ1-6, with D tentatively TRBD1 (6 bases). The CDR3 has 14 residues. In germline, CDR1 is SEHNR, CDR2 FQNEAQ (reference sequence). V lost 5 bases and J 6 bases, leaving 11 bases between the germline ends. In nucleotides, the CDR3 is TGTGCCAGCAGCATAGGACAGTTTAATTCACCCCTCCACTTT. Translated, it gives CASSIGQFNSPLHF.

This chain's CDR3 is CASSLIRLAGGSRPETQYF. As DNA, the CDR3 is TGTGCCAGCAGCCTAATACGACTAGCGGGAGGAAGCCGTCCAGAGACCCAGTACTTC. V usage is TRBV7-3 and J usage is TRBJ2-5; 13 nucleotides line up with TRBD2. This CDR3 is built from 19 residues. Germline CDR1 and CDR2: SGHTA and FQGTGA. V trimming: 5 bases; J trimming: 4 bases; junction bases outside the gene matches: 16. The whole variable domain, filled in from reference TRBV7-3 and TRBJ2-5, reads GAGVSQTPSNKVTEKGKYVELRCDPISGHTALYWYRQSLGQGPEFLIYFQGTGAADDSGLPNDRFFAVRPEGSVSTLKIQRTERGDSAVYLCASSLIRLAGGSRPETQYFGPGTRLLVL.

Here the CDR3 reads CASSPTDPRELFF. The CDR3 DNA is TGTGCCAGCTCACCGACGGACCCTAGGGAGCTGTTTTTT. The V gene is TRBV18, the J gene TRBJ2-2; D not certain. V was cut by 3 bases and J by 9 bases, with 11 bases left in between. The CDR3 is 13 residues long. Germline V gives CDR1 KGHSH, CDR2 LQKENI.

Many counts were recorded for this clone. This chain uses TRBV6-5 with TRBJ2-1; D might be TRBD2 (5 bases). The CDR3 length is 13 residues. Deletions cut 2 bases from V and 14 bases from J, with 16 bases between. Looked up from germline, CDR1 is MNHEY and CDR2 is SVGAGI. Here the CDR3 DNA reads TGTGCCAGCAGTTACCGTCGGGGTGGAGAAGAGTTCTTC. Protein sequence: CASSYRRGGEEFF.

This clone was observed many times. This clone may be a read error of a much larger clone one base away. The J gene is TRBJ2-5, the V gene TRBV6-1; a weak D match, TRBD2 (6 bases). V was clipped by 5 bases and J by 2 bases, with 15 bases between them. Germline V gene data show CDR1 as MNHNS and CDR2 as SASEGT. This CDR3 is built from 15 residues. CDR3 sequence: CASSYAGTGQETQYF. In nucleotides, the CDR3 is TGTGCCAGCAGTTACGCGGGGACTGGTCAAGAGACCCAGTACTTC.

This clone was seen ten or more times. The chain recombines TRBV7-2 with TRBJ2-3; D possibly matches TRBD1 or TRBD2 (5 bases each). The length of the CDR3 is 16 residues. V was trimmed by 0 bases and J by 2 bases, leaving 12 bases between them. Germline values: CDR1 SGHTA, CDR2 FQGNSA. This CDR3 reads CASSLARGGNTDTQYF. Here the CDR3 DNA reads TGTGCCAGCAGCTTAGCGAGGGGCGGAAACACAGATACGCAGTATTTT.

This chain joins TRBV10-3 and TRBJ2-1; D may correspond to TRBD1 or TRBD2 (5 bases each). Between the trimmed V and J ends, which lost 3 bases and 5 bases, there was a span of 17 bases. This CDR3 has 16 residues. CDR1 is ENHRY, CDR2 SYGVKD, per germline. In nucleotides, the CDR3 is TGTGCCATCAGTGATGTCTCCGAGGGGTTCGACAATGAGCAGTTCTTC. Protein product: CAISDVSEGFDNEQFF.

This clone was observed at least ten times. The chain is built from TRBV20-1 and TRBJ2-7; D not resolved. Per the germline V gene, CDR1 is DFQATT and CDR2 is SNEGSKA (reference sequence). This CDR3 is built from 11 residues. V lost 3 bases and J 1 base, leaving 4 bases between the germline ends. CDR3 sequence reads: CSARGSYEQYF. CDR3 sequence (DNA): TGCAGTGCTAGGGGATCCTACGAGCAGTACTTC.

This clone was seen ten or more times. V is TRBV9 and J is TRBJ1-4, with unresolved D. V gave up 3 bases and J gave up 4 bases, with 7 bases separating them. CDR1 and CDR2 (germline): SGDLS, YYNGEE. The CDR3 sequence is 13 residues long. The CDR3 loop reads CASSGAHNEKLFF. CDR3 in DNA: TGTGCCAGCAGCGGGGCCCATAATGAAAAACTGTTTTTT.

This clone was counted between two and nine times. The V gene is TRBV28, the J gene TRBJ1-6; D might be TRBD1 (6 bases). The CDR3 extends over 18 amino acids. Trimming removed 7 bases at V and 0 bases at J, with 19 bases between. Germline V gene sequence: CDR1 MDHEN, CDR2 SYDVKM. The DNA for the CDR3 is TGTGCCAGCACTTCTCCTTGGACAGCCAGCTCCTATAATTCACCCCTCCACTTT. Amino acids: CASTSPWTASSYNSPLHF.

This clone occurred many times. V is TRBV29-1 and J is TRBJ2-1, with 9 nucleotides matching TRBD2. This CDR3 is built from 14 residues. Losses at the gene ends were 4 bases for V and 6 bases for J; bases not matched to a gene: 7. Looked up from germline, CDR1 is SQVTM and CDR2 is ANQGSEA. CDR3 loop: CSVGRLAGFNEQFF. The CDR3 bases are TGCAGCGTTGGTCGTCTAGCGGGATTCAATGAGCAGTTCTTC.

This clone was observed many times. A much larger clone differs from this one at a single base, so this may be a read error. Other DNA sequences in this specimen translate into the identical CDR3. The J gene is TRBJ2-7, the V gene TRBV20-1, with TRBD1 identical over 12 bases. The CDR3 runs 15 residues. Per germline, CDR1 DFQATT and CDR2 SNEGSKA (reference sequence). For the CDR3, the DNA is TGCAGTGCTAGAGATTCCGGGACAGGGGGCTACGAACAGTACTTC. It specifies CSARDSGTGGYEQYF.

This clone appeared many times. The chain couples TRBV6-1 to TRBJ2-1; D gene ambiguous. CDR1 and CDR2 from the germline V gene are MNHNS and SASEGT. CDR3 length equals 14 residues. Trimming shortened V by 1 base and J by 3 bases, and 7 bases separated the two germline ends. In DNA, the CDR3 is TGTGCCAGCAGTGAAGACGTGGACTACAATGAGCAGTTCTTC. The encoded protein is CASSEDVDYNEQFF.

Ten or more counts support this clone. The V gene is TRBV20-1, the J gene TRBJ2-1; the match to TRBD2 covers 7 bases. The CDR3 runs 15 residues. After removal of 2 bases from V and 7 bases from J, the junction contained 11 bases not matched to a gene. Germline V lookup: CDR1 DFQATT, CDR2 SNEGSKA (reference sequence). The chain's CDR3 is CSARFPRGDLNEQFF. The CDR3 region has the DNA TGCAGTGCTAGATTTCCCCGGGGGGACCTGAATGAGCAGTTCTTC.

This clone has more than one count but fewer than ten. The chain uses TRBV6-2 or TRBV6-3 and TRBJ2-1; no clear D. This CDR3 contains 12 residues. Trimming took off 4 bases at V and 6 bases at J, with 7 bases between the two ends. The V gene's germline CDR1 is MNHEY and CDR2 SVGEGT. The CDR3 DNA is TGTGCCAGCAGTTTGAGCGTCAATGAGCAGTTCTTC. Its protein is CASSLSVNEQFF.

This chain uses TRBV9 with TRBJ2-7; 7 nucleotides align to TRBD1. The CDR3 extends over 16 amino acids. Per germline, CDR1 SGDLS and CDR2 YYNGEE. Unmatched junction bases numbered 9, after V lost 0 bases and J lost 3 bases. DNA of the CDR3: TGTGCCAGCAGCGTAGTTTCCGGTACAGGGGACTACGAGCAGTACTTC. Protein product: CASSVVSGTGDYEQYF. The variable domain in full, completed from reference TRBV9 and TRBJ2-7, reads DSGVTQTPKHLITATGQRVTLRCSPRSGDLSVYWYQQSLDQGLQFLIQYYNGEERAKGNILERFSAQQFPDLHSELNLSSLELGDSALYFCASSVVSGTGDYEQYFGPGTRLTVT.

This clone appeared many times. This chain links TRBV20-1 with TRBJ1-2; D is unresolved. V lost 3 bases, J lost 4 bases, and 15 bases lay in between. Germline V gives CDR1 DFQATT, CDR2 SNEGSKA (reference sequence). There are 14 residues in the CDR3. This chain's CDR3 is CSARQAALSYGYTF. The CDR3 DNA sequence: TGCAGTGCTAGGCAGGCAGCCTTGAGCTATGGCTACACCTTC.

In regard to this clone: An end of the junction differs from the germline gene, which may be a read error. The chain uses TRBV6-4 and TRBJ1-4; TRBD1 aligns across 11 bases. Per germline, CDR1 MRHNA and CDR2 SNTAGT. CDR3 length equals 16 residues. Here the CDR3 reads CASSPLPGQGDERLFF. The CDR3 nucleotides read TGTGCCAGCAGTCCGCTACCGGGACAGGGGGATGAAAGACTGTTTTTT.

This clone was detected ten times or more. The genes are TRBV7-9 and TRBJ2-5; D perhaps matches TRBD2 (6 bases). Germline V gene data show CDR1 as SEHNR and CDR2 as FQNEAQ (reference sequence). This CDR3 has 14 amino acids. V dropped 1 base and J dropped 2 bases, with 8 bases sitting between them. The CDR3 DNA sequence: TGTGCCAGCAGCTTAGGAGGAGGGCAAGAGACCCAGTACTTC. It specifies CASSLGGGQETQYF.

This clone was detected ten times or more. At one boundary the junction diverges from the germline segment, which might be a read error. Other DNA sequences from this sample encode an identical CDR3 as well. The CDR3 here is CASSSLAGGGERYF. CDR3 nucleotide sequence: TGTGCCAGCAGCTCCCTAGCGGGAGGTGGAGAGCGGTACTTC. This chain links TRBV11-2 with TRBJ2-7; 11 bases are a match to TRBD2. Germline V CDR1 and CDR2: SGHAT, FQNNGV. This CDR3 spans 14 amino acids.

This clone was detected ten times or more. V is TRBV10-3 and J is TRBJ2-5; D gene ambiguous. Trimming took 4 bases from V and 1 from J, leaving 4 bases between them. Germline V lookup: CDR1 ENHRY, CDR2 SYGVKD. This CDR3 is 12 amino acids long. In DNA, the CDR3 is TGTGCCATCAGTGCCCTCCAAGAGACCCAGTACTTC. This translates into CAISALQETQYF.

This clone came up many times. The chain employs TRBV4-1 and TRBJ2-7; 10 bases line up with TRBD2. V dropped 4 bases and J dropped 3; count of bases not matched to a gene: 6. The CDR3 extends over 15 amino acids. Germline assignment: CDR1 MGHRA and CDR2 YSYEKL. The CDR3 nucleotides read TGCGCCAGCAGCCCTGGGACTAGCGCAGACTACGAGCAGTACTTC. This translates into CASSPGTSADYEQYF.